A selection of T cell receptor beta chains follows, all from one sample in a study of blood T cell repertoires in COVID-19. Sequencing used immunoSEQ multiplex PCR; TCRdb keeps in-frame clones, though not all of them. The sample shows some 350,000 clones, around 90% of them seen only once. Sequencing input: peripheral blood. The source of these receptors is a man in his late teens or twenties with active or convalescent COVID-19. Each CDR3 is given with its conserved first and last residue. Each record gives: clone size, J gene, D gene, V gene, CDR3 protein, CDR3 DNA. A D gene is named only where the DNA matches it firmly. The listing skips clone size in some rows; elsewhere it reads once, few, many or a size class.

- TRBJ2-7 TRBD2 TRBV20-1 CSASSGYSSYEQYF TGCAGTGCTAGTAGCGGGTACAGCTCCTACGAGCAGTACTTC
- TRBJ1-1 TRBD1 TRBV24-1 CATRGQGMNTEAFF TGTGCCACCAGGGGACAGGGGATGAACACTGAAGCTTTCTTT
- TRBJ1-1 TRBD1 TRBV7-9 CASQLDRDLNTEAFF TGTGCCAGCCAATTAGACAGGGATTTGAACACTGAAGCTTTCTTT
- TRBJ1-6 - TRBV7-2 CASSARRSNSPLHF TGTGCCAGCAGCGCCCGACGGAGCAATTCACCCCTCCACTTT
- TRBJ1-1 - TRBV29-1 CSVDRGLILMNTEAFF TGCAGCGTTGACCGGGGACTGATTCTTATGAACACTGAAGCTTTCTTT
- TRBJ2-7 TRBD2 TRBV28 CASSFYSGRIEQYF TGTGCCAGCAGTTTCTATAGCGGGAGGATCGAGCAGTACTTC
once TRBJ1-1 TRBD1 TRBV7-9 CASSPGQFNTEAFF TGTGCCAGCAGCCCGGGACAGTTTAACACTGAAGCTTTCTTT
- TRBJ2-7 TRBD1 TRBV18 CASSPGQGPEQYF TGTGCCAGCTCACCGGGACAGGGGCCCGAGCAGTACTTC
once TRBJ2-7 - TRBV19 CASSIVSSYEQYF TGTGCCAGTAGTATTGTCAGCTCCTACGAGCAGTACTTC
- TRBJ2-5 TRBD1 TRBV4-1 CASSQSGTGSITLRETQYF TGCGCCAGCAGCCAATCCGGGACAGGGTCGATCACCTTGCGAGAGACCCAGTACTTC
- TRBJ1-6 - TRBV7-2 CASSLGQYSPLHF TGTGCCAGCAGCCTTGGACAGTATTCACCCCTCCACTTT
- TRBJ2-1 TRBD1 TRBV4-2 CASSREVAGGTYNEQFF TGTGCCAGCAGCCGAGAGGTGGCAGGGGGAACCTACAATGAGCAGTTCTTC
few TRBJ2-7 TRBD1 TRBV18 CASSLNRGQTYEQYF TGTGCCAGCTCACTAAACAGGGGTCAAACCTACGAGCAGTACTTC
- TRBJ2-3 TRBD2 TRBV5-4 CASSAGTSGENTQYF TGTGCCAGCAGCGCCGGGACTAGCGGGGAAAATACGCAGTATTTT